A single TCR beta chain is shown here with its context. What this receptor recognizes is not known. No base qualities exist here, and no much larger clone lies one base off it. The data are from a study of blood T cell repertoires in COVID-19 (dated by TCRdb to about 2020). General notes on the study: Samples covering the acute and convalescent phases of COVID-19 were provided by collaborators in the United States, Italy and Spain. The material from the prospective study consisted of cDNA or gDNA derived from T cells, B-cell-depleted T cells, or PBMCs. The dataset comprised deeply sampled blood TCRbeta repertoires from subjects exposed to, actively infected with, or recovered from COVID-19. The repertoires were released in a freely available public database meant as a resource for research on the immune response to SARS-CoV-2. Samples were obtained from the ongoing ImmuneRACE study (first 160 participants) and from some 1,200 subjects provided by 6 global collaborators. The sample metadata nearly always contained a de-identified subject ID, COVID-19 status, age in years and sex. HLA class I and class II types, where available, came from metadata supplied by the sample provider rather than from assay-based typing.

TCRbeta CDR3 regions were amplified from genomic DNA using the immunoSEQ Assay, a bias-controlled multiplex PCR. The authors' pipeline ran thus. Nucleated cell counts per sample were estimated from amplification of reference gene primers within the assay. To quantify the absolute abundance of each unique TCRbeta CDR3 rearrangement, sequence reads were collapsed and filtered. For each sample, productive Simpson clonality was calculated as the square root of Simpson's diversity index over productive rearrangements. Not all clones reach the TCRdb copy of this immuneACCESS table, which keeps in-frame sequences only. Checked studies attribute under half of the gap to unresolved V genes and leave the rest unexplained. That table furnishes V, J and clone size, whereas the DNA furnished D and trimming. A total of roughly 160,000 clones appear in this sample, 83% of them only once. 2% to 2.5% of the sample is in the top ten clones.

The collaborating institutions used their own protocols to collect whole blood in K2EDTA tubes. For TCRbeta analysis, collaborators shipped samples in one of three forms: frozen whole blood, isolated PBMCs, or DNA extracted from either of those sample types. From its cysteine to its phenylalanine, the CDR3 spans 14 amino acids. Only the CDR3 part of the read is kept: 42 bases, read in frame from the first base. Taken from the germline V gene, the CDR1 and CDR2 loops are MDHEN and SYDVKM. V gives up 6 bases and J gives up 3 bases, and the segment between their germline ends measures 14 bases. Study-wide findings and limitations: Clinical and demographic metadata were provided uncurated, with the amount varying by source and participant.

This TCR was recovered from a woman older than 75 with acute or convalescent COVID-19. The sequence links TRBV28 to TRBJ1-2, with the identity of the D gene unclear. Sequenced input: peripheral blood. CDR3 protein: CASRMDSDHYGYTF. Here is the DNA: TGTGCCAGCAGGATGGACTCCGATCACTATGGCTACACCTTC.